What follows are 9 T cell receptor beta chains derived from one specimen sequenced in a study of shared clonotypes between healthy human individuals. The naive CD8 subset, CD45RO-negative cells positively selected for CCR7, excluded terminally differentiated effector memory CD45RA+ cells. Here immunoSEQ multiplex PCR was the method, and the copy in TCRdb shows in-frame clones only, minus some. The sample lists more than 2 million clones; 93% were seen once. Sequences were obtained from naive CD8+ T cells from PBMCs. The receptors originated from a man between 18 and 29 years old in good health. Some clones in this sample may be carry-over from other donors' samples.

The chain combines TRBV29-1 with TRBJ1-2; 8 bases map to TRBD1. The V and J ends lost 6 bases and 7 bases, in that order; junction bases with no gene match: 7. CDR1 is SQVTM and CDR2 is ANQGSEA in the germline V gene. There are 12 residues in the CDR3. The CDR3 protein is CSVRTGPTGYTF. The CDR3 nucleotides are TGCAGCGTCAGGACAGGGCCTACTGGCTACACCTTC.

The V gene is TRBV27, the J gene TRBJ2-5, with D maybe TRBD1 (5 bases). The CDR3 is made up of 14 amino acids. Germline CDR1 MNHEY, CDR2 SMNVEV (reference sequence). V lost 3 bases and J 2 bases, leaving 10 bases between the germline ends. This CDR3 reads CASSFRQPQETQYF. The CDR3 nucleotides are TGTGCCAGCAGTTTCCGACAGCCACAAGAGACCCAGTACTTC.

This rearrangement joins TRBV11-2 to TRBJ2-5; TRBD1 is a possible D gene (6 bases). The V and J ends lost 1 base and 10 bases respectively, with 16 bases between them. Per germline, CDR1 SGHAT and CDR2 FQNNGV. This CDR3 has 14 amino acids. CDR3 bases: TGTGCCAGCAGCTTAGTTACGGGCCTGACAGGCCAGTACTTC. This gives the protein CASSLVTGLTGQYF.

The chain joins TRBV5-4 to TRBJ1-5; D is unresolved. Germline CDR1 is SGHNT and CDR2 is YYREEE (reference sequence). Trimming cost V 0 bases and J 0 bases, with 13 bases left between them. CDR3 length: 17 amino acids. DNA of the CDR3: TGTGCCAGCAGCTTGGGCAGCCTGATGTATAGCAATCAGCCCCAGCATTTT. Encoded protein: CASSLGSLMYSNQPQHF.

The J gene is TRBJ2-3, the V gene TRBV4-3; 11 bases fit TRBD2. This CDR3 comprises 17 residues. J was trimmed by 5 bases and V by 0 bases; bases with no gene match: 7. Germline V gene data show CDR1 as LGHNA and CDR2 as YSLEER. The chain's CDR3 is CASSQDITSGSLDTQYF. In DNA, the CDR3 is TGCGCCAGCAGCCAAGATATTACTAGCGGGAGTCTAGATACGCAGTATTTT.

The rearrangement links TRBV27 to TRBJ2-1; TRBD2 is a possible D gene (6 bases). Germline assignment: CDR1 MNHEY and CDR2 SMNVEV (reference sequence). This CDR3 has 18 residues. The V and J ends lost 5 bases and 8 bases respectively, with 28 bases between them. CDR3 bases: TGTGCCAGCAGTCCGGGACTCATAGAGTTCGGCCTCTGGGATGAGCAGTTCTTC. It is translated as CASSPGLIEFGLWDEQFF.

The gene calls are TRBV10-3 and TRBJ1-1; 8 bases align to TRBD1. The CDR3 is made up of 16 amino acids. Germline V gene sequence: CDR1 ENHRY, CDR2 SYGVKD. V gave up 5 bases and J gave up 10 bases; unmatched junction bases: 18. In nucleotides, the CDR3 is TGTGCCATCAGTCCCAGTGGGGGACAGGAGACCATAGGAGCTTTCTTT. Its translation is CAISPSGGQETIGAFF.

V and J are TRBV7-6 and TRBJ2-3, with D possibly TRBD2 on 6 matching bases. Germline CDR1 is SGHVS and CDR2 is FNYEAQ. This CDR3 comprises 17 residues. V lost 1 base to trimming and J lost 5 bases, with 19 bases between them. CDR3 protein: CASSLGRAGLFLDTQYF. CDR3 DNA: TGTGCCAGCAGCTTAGGTCGGGCAGGACTATTCTTAGATACGCAGTATTTT.

V usage is TRBV27 and J usage is TRBJ2-7; D possibly uses TRBD1 or TRBD2 (5 bases each). The V and J ends lost 6 bases and 2 bases respectively, with 14 bases between them. Per the germline V gene, CDR1 is MNHEY and CDR2 is SMNVEV (reference sequence). CDR3 length: 14 amino acids. The CDR3 loop is CASSSRDDAYEQYF. The CDR3 nucleotides are TGTGCCAGCAGCTCAAGGGACGACGCCTACGAGCAGTACTTC.